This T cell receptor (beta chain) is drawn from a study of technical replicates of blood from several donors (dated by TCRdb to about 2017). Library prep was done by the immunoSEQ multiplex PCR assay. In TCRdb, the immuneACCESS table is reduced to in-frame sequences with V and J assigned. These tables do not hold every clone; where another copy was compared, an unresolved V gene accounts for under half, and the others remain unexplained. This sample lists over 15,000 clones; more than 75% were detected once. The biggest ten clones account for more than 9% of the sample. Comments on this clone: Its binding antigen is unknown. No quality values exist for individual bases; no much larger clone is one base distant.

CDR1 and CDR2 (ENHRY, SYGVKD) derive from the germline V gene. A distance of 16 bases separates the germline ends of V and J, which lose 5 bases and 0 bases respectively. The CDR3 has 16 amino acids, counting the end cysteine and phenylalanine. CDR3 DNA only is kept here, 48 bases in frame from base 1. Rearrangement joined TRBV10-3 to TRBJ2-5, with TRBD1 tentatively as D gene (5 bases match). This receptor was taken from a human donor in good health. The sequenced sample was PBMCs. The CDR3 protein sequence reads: CAISNVQGIDQETQYF. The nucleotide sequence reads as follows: TGTGCCATCAGTAACGTTCAGGGAATAGACCAAGAGACCCAGTACTTC.